Listed here is a single TCR beta chain. The junction does not match germline at one end; this may be a read error. Profiled with immunoSEQ multiplex PCR; TCRdb holds only in-frame clones, not every one. This sample has 190,000 or so clones; approximately 92% occur once, and the top ten carry 0.067%. The CDR3 spans 13 residues. Per the germline V gene, CDR1 is SGDLS and CDR2 is YYNGEE. This sample was taken from a study of shared clonotypes between healthy human individuals. This receptor was identified in a woman aged 25-40 years in good health. The sequenced sample was naive CD4+ T cells sorted from blood. Subset denoted: CD45RA+ positively selected. The chain combines TRBV9 with TRBJ2-3; D is unclear. The DNA of the CDR3 is TGTGCCAGCGGCGTGTTACCCACAGATACGCAGTATTTT. It codes for CASGVLPTDTQYF.